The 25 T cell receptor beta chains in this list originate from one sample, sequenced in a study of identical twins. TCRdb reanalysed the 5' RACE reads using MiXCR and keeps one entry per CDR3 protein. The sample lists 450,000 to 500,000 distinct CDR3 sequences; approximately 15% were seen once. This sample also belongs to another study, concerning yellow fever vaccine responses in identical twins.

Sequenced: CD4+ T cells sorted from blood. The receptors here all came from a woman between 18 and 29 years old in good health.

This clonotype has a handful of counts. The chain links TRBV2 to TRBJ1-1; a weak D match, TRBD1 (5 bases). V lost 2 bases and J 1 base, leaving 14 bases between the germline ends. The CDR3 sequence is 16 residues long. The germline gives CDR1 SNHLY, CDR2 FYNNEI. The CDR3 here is CASSEPEGRGNTEAFF. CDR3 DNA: TGTGCCAGCAGTGAACCCGAGGGACGGGGGAACACTGAAGCTTTCTTT. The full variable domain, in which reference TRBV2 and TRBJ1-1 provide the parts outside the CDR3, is EPEVTQTPSHQVTQMGQEVILRCVPISNHLYFYWYRQILGQKVEFLVSFYNNEISEKSEIFDDQFSVERPDGSNFTLKIRSTKLEDSAMYFCASSEPEGRGNTEAFFGQGTRLTVV.

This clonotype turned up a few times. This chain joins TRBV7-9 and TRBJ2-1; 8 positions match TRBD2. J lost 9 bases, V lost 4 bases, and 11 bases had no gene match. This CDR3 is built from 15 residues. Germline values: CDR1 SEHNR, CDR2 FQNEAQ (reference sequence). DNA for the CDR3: TGTGCCAGCAGCTCGCCGGGACTAGAATTTGGTGAGCAGTTCTTC. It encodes CASSSPGLEFGEQFF.

CDR3 sequence (DNA): TGTGCCAGCAGTTACTCGTCTAGCGGGAGGACCGGGGAGCTGTTTTTT. Translated, it gives CASSYSSSGRTGELFF. This chain links TRBV6-2 or TRBV6-3 with TRBJ2-2; TRBD2 matches 11 bases. With V trimmed by 0 bases and J by 5 bases, 2 bases remained unmatched. The CDR3 loop spans 16 amino acids. Germline CDR1 and CDR2: MNHEY and SVGEGT.

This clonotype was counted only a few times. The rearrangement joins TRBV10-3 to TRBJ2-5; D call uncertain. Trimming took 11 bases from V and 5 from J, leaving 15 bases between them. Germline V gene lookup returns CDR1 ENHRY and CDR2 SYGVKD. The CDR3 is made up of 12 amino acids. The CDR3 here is CAASEPQETQYF. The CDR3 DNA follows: TGTGCCGCGTCCGAGCCCCAGGAGACCCAGTACTTC.

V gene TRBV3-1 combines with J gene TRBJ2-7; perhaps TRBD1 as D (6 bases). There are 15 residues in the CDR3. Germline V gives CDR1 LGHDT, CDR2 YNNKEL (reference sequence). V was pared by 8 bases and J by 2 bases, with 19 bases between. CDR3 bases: TGTGCCAGCTCCCCCGGACTCCAGGGGACCTACGAGCAGTACTTC. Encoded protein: CASSPGLQGTYEQYF.

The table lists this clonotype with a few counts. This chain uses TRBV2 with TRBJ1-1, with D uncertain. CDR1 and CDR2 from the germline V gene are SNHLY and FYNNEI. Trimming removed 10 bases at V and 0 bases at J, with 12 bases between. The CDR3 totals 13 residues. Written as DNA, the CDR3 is TGTGCCACCCGACTGACAATGAACACTGAAGCTTTCTTT. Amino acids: CATRLTMNTEAFF.

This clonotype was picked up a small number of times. CDR3 amino acids: CASSVDNRGNTEAFF. Here the CDR3 DNA reads TGTGCCAGCAGCGTAGATAACAGGGGGAACACTGAAGCTTTCTTT. The gene calls are TRBV9 and TRBJ1-1; 7 bases line up with TRBD1. Germline trimming cut 0 bases from V and 1 base from J; bases unmatched to any gene: 3. CDR3 length: 15 amino acids. Germline lookup yields CDR1 SGDLS and CDR2 YYNGEE.

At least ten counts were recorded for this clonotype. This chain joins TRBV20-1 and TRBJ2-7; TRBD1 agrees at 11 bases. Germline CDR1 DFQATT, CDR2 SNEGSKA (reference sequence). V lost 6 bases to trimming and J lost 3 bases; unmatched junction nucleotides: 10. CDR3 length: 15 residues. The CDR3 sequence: CSALPPGTGGYEQYF. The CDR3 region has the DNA TGCAGTGCGCTCCCTCCAGGGACAGGGGGCTACGAGCAGTACTTC.

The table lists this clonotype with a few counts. Here the CDR3 DNA reads TGTGCCAGCAGTTGGACTAGTCAAACCTACGAGCAGTACTTC. Residues: CASSWTSQTYEQYF. The rearrangement links TRBV6-5 to TRBJ2-7; 7 bases are a match to TRBD2. V lost 4 bases to trimming and J lost 2 bases; unmatched junction nucleotides: 5. The CDR3 totals 14 residues. The germline V gene encodes CDR1 MNHEY and CDR2 SVGAGI.

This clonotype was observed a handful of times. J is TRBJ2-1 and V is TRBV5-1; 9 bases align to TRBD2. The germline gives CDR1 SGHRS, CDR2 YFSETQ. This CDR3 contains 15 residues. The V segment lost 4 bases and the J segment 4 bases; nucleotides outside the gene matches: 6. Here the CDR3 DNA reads TGCGCCAGCAGCGATAGCGGGAGTGCGTACAATGAGCAGTTCTTC. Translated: CASSDSGSAYNEQFF.

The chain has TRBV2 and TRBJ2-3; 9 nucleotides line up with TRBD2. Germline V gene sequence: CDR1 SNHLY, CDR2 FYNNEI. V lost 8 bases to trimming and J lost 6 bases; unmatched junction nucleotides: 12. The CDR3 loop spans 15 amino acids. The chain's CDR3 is CASPISLAGPDTQYF. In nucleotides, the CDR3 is TGTGCCAGCCCTATCAGCCTAGCGGGGCCGGATACGCAGTATTTT. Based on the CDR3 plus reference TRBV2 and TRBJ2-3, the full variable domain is EPEVTQTPSHQVTQMGQEVILRCVPISNHLYFYWYRQILGQKVEFLVSFYNNEISEKSEIFDDQFSVERPDGSNFTLKIRSTKLEDSAMYFCASPISLAGPDTQYFGPGTRLTVL.

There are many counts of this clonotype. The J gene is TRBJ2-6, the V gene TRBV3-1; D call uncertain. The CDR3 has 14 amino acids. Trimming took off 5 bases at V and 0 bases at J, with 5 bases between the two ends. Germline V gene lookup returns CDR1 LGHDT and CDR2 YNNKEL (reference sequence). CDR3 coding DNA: TGTGCCAGCAGCTGGTTCTCTGGGGCCAACGTCCTGACTTTC. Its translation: CASSWFSGANVLTF.

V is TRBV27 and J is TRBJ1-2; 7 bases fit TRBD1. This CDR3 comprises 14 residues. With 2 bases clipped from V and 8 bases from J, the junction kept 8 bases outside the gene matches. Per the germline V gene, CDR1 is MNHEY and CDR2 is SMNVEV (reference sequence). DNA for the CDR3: TGTGCCAGCAGTTTAGAGGCAGGGGGTTACGGCTACACCTTC. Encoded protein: CASSLEAGGYGYTF.

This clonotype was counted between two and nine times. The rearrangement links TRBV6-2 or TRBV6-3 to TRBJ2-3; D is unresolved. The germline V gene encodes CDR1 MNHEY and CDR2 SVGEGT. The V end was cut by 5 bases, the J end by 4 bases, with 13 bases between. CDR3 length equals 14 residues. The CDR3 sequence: CASSPQLLPDTQYF. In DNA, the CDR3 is TGTGCCAGCAGTCCTCAGCTTCTGCCAGATACGCAGTATTTT.

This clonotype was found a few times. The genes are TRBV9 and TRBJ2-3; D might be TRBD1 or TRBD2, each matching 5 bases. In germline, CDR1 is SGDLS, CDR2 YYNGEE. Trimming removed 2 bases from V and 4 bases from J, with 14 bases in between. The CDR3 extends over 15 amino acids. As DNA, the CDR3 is TGTGCCAGCAGCGTTGCGGCAGGGCGGGCAGATACGCAGTATTTT. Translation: CASSVAAGRADTQYF. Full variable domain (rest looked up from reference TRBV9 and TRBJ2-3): DSGVTQTPKHLITATGQRVTLRCSPRSGDLSVYWYQQSLDQGLQFLIQYYNGEERAKGNILERFSAQQFPDLHSELNLSSLELGDSALYFCASSVAAGRADTQYFGPGTRLTVL.

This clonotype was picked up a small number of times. CDR3 sequence reads: CASSSSGGPYNEQFF. In DNA form, the CDR3 reads TGTGCCAGCAGCTCTAGCGGAGGGCCCTACAATGAGCAGTTCTTC. This chain uses TRBV7-2 with TRBJ2-1; 7 positions match TRBD2. V shed 4 bases, J shed 2 bases, and the junction held 5 bases outside the gene matches. There are 15 residues in the CDR3. Germline CDR1 reads SGHTA; CDR2 reads FQGNSA. Drawing the rest from reference TRBV7-2 and TRBJ2-1, the complete variable domain is GAGVSQSPSNKVTEKGKDVELRCDPISGHTALYWYRQSLGQGLEFLIYFQGNSAPDKSGLPSDRFSAERTGGSVSTLTIQRTQQEDSAVYLCASSSSGGPYNEQFFGPGTRLTVL.

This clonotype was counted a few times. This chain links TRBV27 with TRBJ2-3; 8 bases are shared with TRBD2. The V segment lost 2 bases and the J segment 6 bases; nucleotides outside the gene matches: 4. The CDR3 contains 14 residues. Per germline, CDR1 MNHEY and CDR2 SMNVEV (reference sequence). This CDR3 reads CASSLQPSGDTQYF. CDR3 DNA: TGTGCCAGCAGTTTACAGCCTAGCGGGGATACGCAGTATTTT.

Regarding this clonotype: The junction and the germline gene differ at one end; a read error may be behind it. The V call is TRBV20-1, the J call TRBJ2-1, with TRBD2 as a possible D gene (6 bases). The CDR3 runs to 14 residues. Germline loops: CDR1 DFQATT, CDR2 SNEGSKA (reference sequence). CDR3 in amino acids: CSARARDSHNEQFF. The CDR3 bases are TGCAGTGCTAGAGCCCGGGACTCCCACAATGAGCAGTTCTTC.

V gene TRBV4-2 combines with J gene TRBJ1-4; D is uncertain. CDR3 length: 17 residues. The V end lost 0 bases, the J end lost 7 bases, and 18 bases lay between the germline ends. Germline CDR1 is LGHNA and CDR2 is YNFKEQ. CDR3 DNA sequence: TGTGCCAGCAGCCAAGATCCGTGGCGGGAAGGTTTTGAAAAACTGTTTTTT. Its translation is CASSQDPWREGFEKLFF.

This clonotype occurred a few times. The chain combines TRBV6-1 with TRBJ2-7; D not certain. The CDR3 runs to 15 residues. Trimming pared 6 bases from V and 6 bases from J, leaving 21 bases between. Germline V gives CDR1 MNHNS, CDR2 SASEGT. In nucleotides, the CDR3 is TGTGCCAGCAGCCCTGGGGTTCTGAGTAGGTCCGAGCAGTACTTC. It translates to CASSPGVLSRSEQYF.

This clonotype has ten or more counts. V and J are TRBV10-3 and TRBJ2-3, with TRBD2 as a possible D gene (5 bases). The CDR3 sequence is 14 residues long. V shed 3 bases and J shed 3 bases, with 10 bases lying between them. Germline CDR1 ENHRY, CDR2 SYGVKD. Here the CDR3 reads CAISDPGYTDTQYF. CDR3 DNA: TGTGCCATCAGTGACCCGGGATATACAGATACGCAGTATTTT.

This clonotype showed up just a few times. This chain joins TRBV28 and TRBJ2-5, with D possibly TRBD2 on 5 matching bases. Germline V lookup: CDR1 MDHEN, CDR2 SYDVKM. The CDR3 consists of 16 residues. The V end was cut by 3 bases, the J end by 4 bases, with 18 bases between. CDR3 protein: CASSLVVGSNRETQYF. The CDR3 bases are TGTGCCAGCAGTTTGGTTGTAGGGAGTAACAGAGAGACCCAGTACTTC.

CDR3 sequence: CASSTRWRETQYF. In DNA form, the CDR3 reads TGTGCCAGTAGTACCCGGTGGCGAGAGACCCAGTACTTC. This rearrangement joins TRBV19 to TRBJ2-5; D gene uncertain. The CDR3 contains 13 residues. Germline loops: CDR1 LNHDA, CDR2 SQIVND (reference sequence). V lost 4 bases and J 4 bases, leaving 10 bases between the germline ends.

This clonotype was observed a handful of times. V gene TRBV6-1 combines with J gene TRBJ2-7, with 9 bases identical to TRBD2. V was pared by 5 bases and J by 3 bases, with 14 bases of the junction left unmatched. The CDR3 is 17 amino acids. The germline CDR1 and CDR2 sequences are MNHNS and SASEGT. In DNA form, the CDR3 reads TGTGCCAGCAGTCGCCGGACTAGCGAATACGCGCTCTACGAGCAGTACTTC. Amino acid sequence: CASSRRTSEYALYEQYF.

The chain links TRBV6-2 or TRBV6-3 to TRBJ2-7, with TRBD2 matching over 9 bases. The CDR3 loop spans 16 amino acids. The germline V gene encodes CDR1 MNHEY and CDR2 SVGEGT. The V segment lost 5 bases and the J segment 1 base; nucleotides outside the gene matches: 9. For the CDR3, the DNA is TGTGCCAGCAGTCCCCCGAGGAGCGGGAGGTCCTACGAGCAGTACTTC. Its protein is CASSPPRSGRSYEQYF.